This TCR beta chain was obtained from a study of CD8 T cells in Susac syndrome (dated by TCRdb to about 2019). Context from the whole study: Of the Susac syndrome patients who were sequenced, under 10 were in clinical remission while about six had clinically active disease. The study used repertoire sequencing to test whether antigen drove CD8+ T cell activation and differentiation in Susac syndrome. Susac syndrome patients were therapy-naive, on corticosteroids (some also receiving IVIg), or on IVIg alone at blood withdrawal. General findings and caveats noted by the study authors: The CD4+ T cell repertoire of patients with Susac syndrome showed no detectable clonal expansion. The TCR sequencing and HLA analysis was acknowledged to have included a relatively small number of individuals.

According to the germline V gene, CDR1 reads MGHRA and CDR2 reads YSYEKL. Trimming takes 0 bases from V and 0 bases from J, and the germline ends sit 9 bases apart. Including cysteine and phenylalanine, the CDR3 has 15 amino acids. Just CDR3 DNA is preserved here, 45 bases in frame from base 1. Worth noting for this clonotype: Its antigen specificity is not known. It has no much larger one-base neighbor in the sample; base qualities were not kept.

Peripheral blood CD8+ and CD4+ T cells from healthy donors, Susac syndrome patients and multiple sclerosis patients were profiled using high-throughput TCR beta sequencing. The Susac syndrome patients fulfilled recently defined diagnostic criteria for either definite or probable disease. Bulk CD8+ and CD4+ T cells were purified by magnetic negative isolation, whereas CD8+ TEMRA cells were enriched by FACS. Blood was drawn into EDTA tubes, processed within 24 hours, and PBMCs were isolated by density gradient centrifugation. PBMCs intended for TCR sequencing were cryopreserved in liquid nitrogen and thawed later in a water bath at 37 degrees C. The sorted or isolated CD4+, CD8+ and CD8+ TEMRA cells had a purity of 90% or higher. RNA was extracted using the RNeasy kit, and about 0.45 to 1 ug of the RNA was reverse transcribed with random hexamers. The immunoSEQ multiplex PCR assay, which covers 54 Vbeta and 13 Jbeta segments, was used to amplify TCR beta CDR3 regions. To correct PCR amplification bias, a synthetic template baseline was used for both primer optimization and computational correction. The authors' analysis ran thus. Only productive sequences were kept, with reads annotated to V, D and J genes according to IMGT and analyzed in immunoSEQ Analyzer. To calculate clonality, Shannon entropy was normalized by log2 of the number of productive unique sequences and then subtracted from one. Public and private clones were assessed among the 100 most prevalent clones of each patient and control. Clones were defined as Susac-specific if absent from the healthy and MS cohorts, from 1052 published viral clones and from other ImmuneACCESS disease sequences. Through fastp at Q25 and MiXCR, TCRdb rebuilt clones from the public reads, retaining in-frame beta chains. CDR3 protein sequences are deduplicated, and each keeps its most common genes and DNA. TCRdb, not the authors, supplied the V and J calls. The sample table lists roughly 200,000 distinct CDR3 sequences, roughly 94% of them with a count of one. The ten largest clonotypes hold around 0.1% of the sample.

The receptor was isolated from a human donor with Susac syndrome. The sample consisted of CD4+ T cells from PBMCs. The chain couples TRBV4-1 to TRBJ2-7; possibly the D gene is TRBD2, per 5 matching bases. DNA sequence: TGCGCCAGCAGCCAAGAAGCGGTAAGCTCCTACGAGCAGTACTTC. The encoded protein is CASSQEAVSSYEQYF.